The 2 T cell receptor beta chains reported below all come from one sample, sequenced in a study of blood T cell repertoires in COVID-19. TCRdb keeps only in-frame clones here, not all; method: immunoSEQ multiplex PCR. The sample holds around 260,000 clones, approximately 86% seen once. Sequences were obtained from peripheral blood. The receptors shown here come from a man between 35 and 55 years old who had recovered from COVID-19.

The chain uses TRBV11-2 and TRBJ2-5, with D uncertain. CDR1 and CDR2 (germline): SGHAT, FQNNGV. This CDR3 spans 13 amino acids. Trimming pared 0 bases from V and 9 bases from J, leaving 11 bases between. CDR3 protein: CASSLDTRIAQYF. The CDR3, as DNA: TGTGCCAGCAGCTTAGATACCAGGATAGCCCAGTACTTC. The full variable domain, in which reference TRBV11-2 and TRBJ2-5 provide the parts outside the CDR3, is EAGVAQSPRYKIIEKRQSVAFWCNPISGHATLYWYQQILGQGPKLLIQFQNNGVVDDSQLPKDRFSAERLKGVDSTLKIQPAKLEDSAVYLCASSLDTRIAQYFGPGTRLLVL.

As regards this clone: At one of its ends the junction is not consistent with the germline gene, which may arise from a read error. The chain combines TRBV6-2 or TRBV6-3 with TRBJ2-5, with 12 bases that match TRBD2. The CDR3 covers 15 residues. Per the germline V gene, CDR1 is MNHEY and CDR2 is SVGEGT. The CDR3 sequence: CASSYWTSGKETQYF. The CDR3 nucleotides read TGTGCCAGCAGCTACTGGACTAGCGGGAAAGAGACCCAGTACTTC.